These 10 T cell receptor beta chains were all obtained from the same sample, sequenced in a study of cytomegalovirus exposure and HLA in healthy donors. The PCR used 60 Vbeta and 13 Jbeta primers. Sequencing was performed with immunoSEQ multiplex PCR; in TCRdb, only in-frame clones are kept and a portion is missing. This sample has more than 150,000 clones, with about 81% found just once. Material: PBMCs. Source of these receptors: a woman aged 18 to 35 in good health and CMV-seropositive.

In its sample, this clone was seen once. The CDR3 nucleotides read TGCGCCAGCAGCGCAGCAGGGCGGGGGGTGTATGAGCAGTTCTTC. This gives the protein CASSAAGRGVYEQFF. The rearrangement uses TRBV5-1 and TRBJ2-1; 8 bases are shared with TRBD2. Germline assignment: CDR1 SGHRS and CDR2 YFSETQ. J gave up 8 bases and V 4 bases, and 11 bases lay outside the gene matches. This CDR3 comprises 15 residues.

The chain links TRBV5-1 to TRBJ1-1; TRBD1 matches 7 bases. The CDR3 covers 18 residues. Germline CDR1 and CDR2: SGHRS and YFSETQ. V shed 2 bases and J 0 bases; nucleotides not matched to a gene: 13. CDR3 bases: TGCGCCAGCAGCTTAAGACAGGGTAGGATGGGGATGAACACTGAAGCTTTCTTT. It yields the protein CASSLRQGRMGMNTEAFF.

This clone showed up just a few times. The DNA for the CDR3 is TGTGCCAGCGCGGCAGCTAGCACAGATACGCAGTATTTT. As protein: CASAAASTDTQYF. The V gene is TRBV28, the J gene TRBJ2-3; D gene uncertain. The CDR3 runs to 13 residues. Germline V CDR1 and CDR2: MDHEN, SYDVKM. The V end was cut by 8 bases, the J end by 0 bases, with 9 bases between. The full variable domain, in which reference TRBV28 and TRBJ2-3 provide the parts outside the CDR3, is DVKVTQSSRYLVKRTGEKVFLECVQDMDHENMFWYRQDPGLGLRLIYFSYDVKMKEKGDIPEGYSVSREKKERFSLILESASTNQTSMYLCASAAASTDTQYFGPGTRLTVL.

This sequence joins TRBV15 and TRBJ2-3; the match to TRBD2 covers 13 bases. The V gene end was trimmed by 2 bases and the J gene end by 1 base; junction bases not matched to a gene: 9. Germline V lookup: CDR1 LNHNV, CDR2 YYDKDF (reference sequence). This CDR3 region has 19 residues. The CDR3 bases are TGTGCCACCAGCAGACCGGGACTAGCGGGACCCCATGGCACAGATACGCAGTATTTT. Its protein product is CATSRPGLAGPHGTDTQYF.

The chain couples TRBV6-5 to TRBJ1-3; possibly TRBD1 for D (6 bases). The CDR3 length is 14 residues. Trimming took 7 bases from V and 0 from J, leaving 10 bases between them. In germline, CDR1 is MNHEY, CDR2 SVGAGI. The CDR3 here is CASIQGSSGNTIYF. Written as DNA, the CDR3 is TGTGCCAGCATTCAGGGGAGCTCTGGAAACACCATATATTTT.

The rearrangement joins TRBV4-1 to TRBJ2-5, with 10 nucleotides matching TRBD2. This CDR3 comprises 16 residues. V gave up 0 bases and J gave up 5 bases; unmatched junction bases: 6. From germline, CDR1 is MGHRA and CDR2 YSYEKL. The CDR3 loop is CASSQDRAGGRETQYF. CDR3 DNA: TGCGCCAGCAGCCAAGATCGAGCGGGGGGGCGGGAGACCCAGTACTTC.

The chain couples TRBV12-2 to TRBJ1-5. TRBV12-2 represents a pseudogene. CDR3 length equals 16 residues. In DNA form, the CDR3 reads TGTGCAAGTCGCAACCCCCCGGGGAGGGACAATCAGCCCCAGCATTTT. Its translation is CASRNPPGRDNQPQHF.

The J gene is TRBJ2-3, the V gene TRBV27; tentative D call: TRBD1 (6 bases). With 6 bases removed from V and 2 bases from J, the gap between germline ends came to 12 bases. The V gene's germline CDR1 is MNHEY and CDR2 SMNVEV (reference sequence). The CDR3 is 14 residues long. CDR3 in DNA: TGTGCCAGCAGCCGGACAGAATACACAGATACGCAGTATTTT. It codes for CASSRTEYTDTQYF.

CDR3 sequence reads: CASSRSTSGGLKQFF. For the CDR3, the DNA is TGTGCCAGCAGCAGGTCGACTAGCGGGGGGTTGAAGCAGTTCTTC. The genes are TRBV11-2 and TRBJ2-1; 13 bases are a match to TRBD2. Germline CDR1 SGHAT, CDR2 FQNNGV. CDR3 size: 15 residues. Unmatched junction bases numbered 9, after V lost 5 bases and J lost 11 bases.

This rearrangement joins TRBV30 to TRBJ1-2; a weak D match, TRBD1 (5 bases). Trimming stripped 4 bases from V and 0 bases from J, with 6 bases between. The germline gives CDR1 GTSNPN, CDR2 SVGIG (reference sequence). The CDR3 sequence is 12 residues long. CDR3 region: CAWKGANYGYTF. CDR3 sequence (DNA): TGTGCCTGGAAAGGGGCTAACTATGGCTACACCTTC.